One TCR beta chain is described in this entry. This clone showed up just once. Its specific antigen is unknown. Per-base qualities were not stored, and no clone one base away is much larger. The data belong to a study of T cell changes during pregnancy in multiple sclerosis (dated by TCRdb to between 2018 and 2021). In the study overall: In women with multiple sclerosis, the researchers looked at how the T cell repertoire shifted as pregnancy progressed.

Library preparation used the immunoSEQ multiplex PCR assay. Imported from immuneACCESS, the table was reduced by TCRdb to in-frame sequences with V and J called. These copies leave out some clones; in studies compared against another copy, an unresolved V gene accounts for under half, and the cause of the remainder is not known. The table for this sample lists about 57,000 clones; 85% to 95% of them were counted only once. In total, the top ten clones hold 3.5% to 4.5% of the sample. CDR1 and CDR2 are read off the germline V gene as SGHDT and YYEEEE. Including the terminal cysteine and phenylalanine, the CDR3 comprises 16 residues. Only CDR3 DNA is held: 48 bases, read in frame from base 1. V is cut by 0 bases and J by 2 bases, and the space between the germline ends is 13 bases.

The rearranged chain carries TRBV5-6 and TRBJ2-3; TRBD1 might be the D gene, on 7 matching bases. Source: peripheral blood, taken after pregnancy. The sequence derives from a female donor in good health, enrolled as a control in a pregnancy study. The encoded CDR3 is CASSLVRRGHTDTQYF. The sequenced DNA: TGTGCCAGCAGCTTGGTACGGAGGGGGCACACAGATACGCAGTATTTT.